This entry is about one TCR beta chain. This clone is a singleton in its sample. Its antigen specificity is not known. No clone much larger than this one lies a single base away; base qualities are absent. The CDR3 spans 13 residues, from the cysteine through the phenylalanine. Only the CDR3 portion is preserved as DNA: 39 bases, with reading frame beginning at the first base. V is clipped by 2 bases and J by 4 bases, and the sequence between their germline boundaries is 8 bases long. CDR1 and CDR2 were assigned from the germline V gene as SGHTA and FQGNSA. In total, fewer than 750 healthy bone marrow donors made up the cohort. All cohort members were sampled while nominally healthy, although unrecorded immune exposures were likely present. The donor tested CMV seronegative, placing the donor among the 350 to 400 seronegative members of the cohort. A peripheral blood sample was collected from each donor, and TCR beta sequencing was performed on peripheral blood mononuclear cells. The Qiagen DNeasy Blood Extraction Kit was used to extract genomic DNA from the blood cell samples.

Library construction relied on the immunoSEQ multiplex PCR assay. The multiplex PCR relied on a mix of 60 forward primers for TCR Vbeta segments and 13 reverse primers for TCR Jbeta segments. The CDR3 region of rearranged TCR beta genes was amplified from genomic DNA with a multiplex PCR assay. Amplified TCR beta libraries were sequenced as 87-base-pair reads on the Illumina HiSeq System. Regarding the original processing steps: In a later analysis, some 80 million unique TCR beta chains were counted across the approximately 620 repertoires, and around 10 million of these chains were shared by at least two donors. Raw reads were error-corrected and collapsed into unique sequences by a nearest-neighbor algorithm in which closely related sequences were merged to remove PCR and sequencing errors. To assign V, D and J gene segments, CDR3 sequences were aligned to IMGT reference sequences. For a sequence to be retained, a match of at least six nucleotides to both a V gene segment and a J gene segment was required. Rearrangements were classified as productive when the CDR3 lacked stop codons and remained in frame with V and J, and all other rearrangements were classified as non-productive. Following IMGT convention, CDR3 was defined as the stretch from the second conserved V-encoded cysteine up to the conserved J-encoded phenylalanine. Sequences without an unambiguous match to a single V gene segment were excluded from the earlier analysis of a few hundred of the donors. An earlier analysis of some 610 of the donors called V segments functional above 56.7% productive rearrangements and segregating when the between-donor standard deviation exceeded 5%. A statistical classification framework was built to diagnose cytomegalovirus status from the catalog of TCR beta chain sequences. V and J gene assignment, in a later analysis, came from comparing TCR nucleotide sequences with IMGT/GENE-DB human TR gene sequences. The TCRdist pipeline was used in a later analysis to assign CDR3 sequences and most-parsimonious VDJ recombination scenarios. A later analysis defined each TCR beta chain by its CDR3 amino acid sequence plus V-gene family, and excluded reads lacking a unique V-gene family. To address suspected cross-contamination and a sequencing artifact, a later analysis removed 592 highly shared, low-generation-probability nucleotide sequences. In a later analysis, a clonal expansion index was calculated for each public chain from normalized within-repertoire ranks of inferred template counts. A later analysis computed generation probabilities with a VDJ recombination model fitted to out-of-frame rearrangements, and checked the results against IGoR. In a later analysis, hypergeometric tests were used to score TCR-TCR, TCR-HLA and TCR-CMV co-occurrence, with a repertoire-size bias correction applied to TCR pairs. In a later analysis, false discovery rates were estimated by permuting HLA or CMV assignments 20 times. A later analysis grouped co-occurring TCRs with DBSCAN, adding TCRdist sequence similarity when clustering within HLA-allele-positive subsets. Repertoires with fewer than 30,000 or more than 120,000 public chains were left out of co-occurrence clustering, as were five repertoires with anomalous nucleotide sharing. Drawn from immuneACCESS, this table holds only the in-frame rearrangements with V and J called that TCRdb kept. Clones are partly lost; checked studies trace under half to an unresolved V gene and leave the rest unexplained. V, J and clone size were drawn from that table, and D and trimming were deduced from the DNA. For this sample the table gives around 150,000 clones, of which more than 65% were detected only once. 1.3% of the sample comes from the top ten.

This entry is derived from a study of cytomegalovirus exposure and HLA in healthy donors (dated by TCRdb to the late 2010s). Looking at the study overall: In an earlier analysis of approximately 500 of the donors, about 260 Gb of sequence data and some 100 million unique TCR beta sequences from 180 million or so T cells were reported. About 280 gigabases of sequencing data and around 85 million unique TCR sequences made up an early release that covered around 640 HLA-typed donors. Of the roughly 400 genotyped donors, less than 85% were placed in the genetic ancestry cluster associated with self-reported Caucasian donors. The aim of the study was to test whether cataloging public T cell receptors could identify signatures of past pathogen exposure. The T cell repertoires of some 700 subjects were profiled by immunosequencing and related to cytomegalovirus serostatus. Besides the first cohort of around 670 subjects, a separate validation cohort made up of 120 different subjects was used. The study combined high-throughput TCR immunosequencing, statistical association of individual TCRs with disease status, and machine learning to predict cytomegalovirus infection status. In a later analysis, previously published TCR beta repertoires from 666 donors were re-analyzed and high-resolution HLA genotyping was added so that TCR occurrence patterns could be studied. The later analysis used no new phenotypic data to find candidate immune exposures, relying instead on TCR beta sequences and their occurrence across donors. An earlier analysis of 587 of the donors used high-throughput TCR beta sequencing to judge whether each TCR beta V gene segment behaved as functional or pseudogenic. Donor age, sex, ethnicity and CMV serostatus were compiled alongside the repertoire data. A later genetic analysis took genome-wide SNP genotypes for about three fifths of the 666 donors and used that subset as a discovery cohort. Every repertoire in the discovery cohort had been generated on one and the same sequencing platform. HLA typing covered class I and class II loci at four-digit resolution. The number of donors typed differed by locus, with 629-630 for A, B, C, DRB1 and DQB1, around 520 for DQA1, under 610 for DPA1, and 450 to 480 for DPB1. Several DR-DQ haplotypes were handled as single units for association and clustering, since linkage in the cohort was strong. Among 300 to 450 genotyped donors of the cohort, an average of approximately 250,000 unique TCR beta nucleotide sequences were sequenced per donor, about a sixth of them non-productive. General study outcomes and caveats: The sequencing pipeline was judged likely to have produced a cluster of highly shared sequence variants as a technical artifact. When HLA alleles, especially DR and DQ, strongly co-occurred, TCR associations were difficult to assign to individual alleles. A later genetic analysis associated a missense DCLRE1C variant with V-gene and J-gene trimming of TCR beta chains, and an independent cohort replicated the association. In a later analysis, HLA-associated TCR beta chains were found to be more clonally expanded and to have lower generation probabilities than equally common non-associated chains. In a later analysis, most CMV-associated TCR beta chains were found to appear HLA-restricted, with HLA associations seemingly driven largely by CMV exposure. The presence/absence analyses assumed that sequencing depth was roughly uniform across donors, and that assumption may not be true. A later analysis associated about 17,000 TCR beta sequences with specific HLA alleles at a false discovery rate of 0.05. Linkage disequilibrium might explain the correlated functional status among segregating V segments, but an unknown experimental factor could not be ruled out. In a later genetic analysis, fewer N-insertions in productive TCRs were reported among donors in an Asian-associated ancestry cluster than the roughly 640-donor mean. A later analysis reported that several top co-occurrence clusters appeared linked to parvovirus B19, influenza, CMV and Epstein-Barr virus. A later analysis found that TCR association rates varied across HLA loci, with DRB1 alleles showing the most associated TCRs and HLA-C alleles the fewest. For the cohort, immune exposure information was limited to CMV serostatus. This cohort had only TCR beta chains sequenced, and the lack of alpha or paired-chain data limited which features could be detected. In vitro tests confirmed that a few of the cytomegalovirus-associated TCR beta chains recognize cytomegalovirus antigens. In both the original and validation cohorts, the classifier was reported to diagnose cytomegalovirus status with high specificity and sensitivity. It was suggested by the authors that the approach could potentially be generalized to other disease states and immunological phenotypes. The study gave a list of under 200 TCR beta chains associated with cytomegalovirus. A further reported finding was that TCR beta sequences accurately predicted the HLA-A and HLA-B alleles for most subjects in the first cohort. The earlier analysis of fewer than 750 of the donors excluded approximately 15 rarely observed V segments, including chromosome 9 orphons, because counts were too low. Broadly in line with IMGT annotations, most TCR beta V segments showed up in productive rearrangements about 87% or about 30% of the time in an earlier analysis of 450 to 600 of the donors. The 87-base-pair reads could not distinguish some IMGT-functional V segments, including TRBV6-2 and TRBV6-3, so those segments were excluded. While some public TCRs were present in many individuals, most TCR sequences turned up only very rarely across donors. HLA typing was unavailable for some donors at each locus, so association tests used only the typed subset.

Input material: PBMCs. The chain joins TRBV7-2 to TRBJ1-2; matching of 6 bases hints at TRBD1 as the D gene. The sequence derives from a woman between 45 and 60 years old in good health and CMV-seronegative. The CDR3 region reads CASSLRTVYGYTF. The DNA reads TGTGCCAGCAGCTTAAGGACAGTCTATGGCTACACCTTC.